The 12 T cell receptor beta chains given below trace back to one sample, sequenced in a study of T cells in Graves' hyperthyroidism and ophthalmopathy. Regions amplified from RNA transcripts were the TCR beta CDR3 regions. Initially, a first-round RT-PCR of the TCR CDR3 employed the HTBI primer set. Each CDR3 protein is one row after TCRdb ran MiXCR on the multiplex PCR reads. This sample has 620,000 or so distinct CDR3 sequences, with about 14% found just once. Source material: blood. Receptors were obtained from a woman aged 45-65 years with Graves' ophthalmopathy.

In this sample, this clonotype turned up many times. This chain links TRBV3-1 with TRBJ2-5; D not certain. The CDR3 loop spans 12 amino acids. V was shortened by 2 bases and J by 5 bases, with 6 bases between the two germline ends. Germline V gene data show CDR1 as LGHDT and CDR2 as YNNKEL (reference sequence). The CDR3 loop reads CASSQLRETQYF. CDR3 bases: TGTGCCAGCAGCCAATTACGCGAGACCCAGTACTTC.

The rearrangement uses TRBV6-2 or TRBV6-3 and TRBJ2-5; D is unresolved. Germline lookup yields CDR1 MNHEY and CDR2 SVGEGT. The CDR3 consists of 15 residues. V gave up 0 bases and J gave up 6 bases, with 14 bases separating them. CDR3 nucleotide sequence: TGTGCCAGCAGTTACTCGATACAGATTCAAAAGACCCAGTACTTC. This gives the protein CASSYSIQIQKTQYF.

This clonotype showed up many times. V gene TRBV6-2 or TRBV6-3 combines with J gene TRBJ2-1; a possible D gene is TRBD2 (6 bases). The CDR3 consists of 14 residues. V was trimmed by 6 bases and J by 7 bases, leaving 16 bases between them. CDR1 is MNHEY and CDR2 is SVGEGT in the germline V gene. The CDR3 loop reads CASSPWTNSNEQFF. The CDR3 coding sequence is TGTGCCAGCAGCCCCTGGACTAATTCGAATGAGCAGTTCTTC.

To note about this clonotype: A much larger clone differs from this one at a single base, so this may be a read error. The gene calls are TRBV20-1 and TRBJ2-7, with TRBD2 identical over 10 bases. Germline loops: CDR1 DFQATT, CDR2 SNEGSKA (reference sequence). The CDR3 length is 13 residues. The CDR3 bases are TGCAGAGCTAGCGGGAGCGGCTCCCACGAGCAGTACTTC. Protein product: CRASGSGSHEQYF.

This clonotype was detected many times. V gene TRBV5-1 combines with J gene TRBJ2-1; D perhaps matches TRBD2 (5 bases). Trimming cost V 2 bases and J 8 bases, with 14 bases left between them. The germline V gene encodes CDR1 SGHRS and CDR2 YFSETQ. The CDR3 is made up of 14 amino acids. CDR3 protein: CASSFTDPRDEQFF. The CDR3 DNA follows: TGCGCCAGCAGCTTTACCGACCCGAGGGATGAGCAGTTCTTC.

The genes are TRBV9 and TRBJ1-2; 9 nucleotides agree with TRBD1. The V and J ends lost 0 bases and 0 bases, in that order; junction bases with no gene match: 6. There are 17 residues in the CDR3. Germline CDR1 SGDLS, CDR2 YYNGEE. The CDR3 coding sequence is TGTGCCAGCAGCGTAGCTTCGACAGGGGGAGCTAACTATGGCTACACCTTC. As protein: CASSVASTGGANYGYTF. Variable domain in full (rest from reference TRBV9 and TRBJ1-2): DSGVTQTPKHLITATGQRVTLRCSPRSGDLSVYWYQQSLDQGLQFLIQYYNGEERAKGNILERFSAQQFPDLHSELNLSSLELGDSALYFCASSVASTGGANYGYTFGSGTRLTVV.

In the case of this clonotype: A much bigger clone sits one base away, suggesting this may be a read error. The chain joins TRBV7-2 to TRBJ2-1; a weak D match, TRBD1 (6 bases). CDR1 and CDR2 from the germline V gene are SGHTA and FQGNSA. The CDR3 sequence is 15 residues long. The DNA of the CDR3 is TGTGCCAGCAGCTACCTCAGGGGTTCCTACAATGAGCAGCTCTTC. It translates to CASSYLRGSYNEQLF.

This clonotype was counted many times. The V call is TRBV11-2, the J call TRBJ2-1; 10 bases are a match to TRBD2. The V gene end was trimmed by 5 bases and the J gene end by 6 bases; junction bases not matched to a gene: 7. This CDR3 comprises 15 residues. CDR1 and CDR2 from the germline V gene are SGHAT and FQNNGV. CDR3 sequence reads: CASSGGLAYGNEQFF. The CDR3, as DNA: TGTGCCAGCAGCGGGGGACTAGCGTACGGCAATGAGCAGTTCTTC.

This clonotype was observed many times. The chain combines TRBV7-9 with TRBJ2-1, with 13 positions matching TRBD2. Germline V gene data show CDR1 as SEHNR and CDR2 as FQNEAQ (reference sequence). The V and J ends lost 5 bases and 0 bases, in that order; junction bases with no gene match: 7. The CDR3 is made up of 18 amino acids. The CDR3: CASSPKTSGGSSYNEQFF. The CDR3, as DNA: TGTGCCAGCAGCCCAAAGACTAGCGGGGGGAGCTCCTACAATGAGCAGTTCTTC.

This clonotype was counted many times. The genes are TRBV28 and TRBJ2-3, with D possibly being TRBD2 (6 bases). The length of the CDR3 is 16 residues. In germline, CDR1 is MDHEN, CDR2 SYDVKM. Trimming pared 1 base from V and 0 bases from J, leaving 11 bases between. The CDR3 DNA sequence: TGTGCCAGCAGTTTATTGCGGGACCTCAGCACAGATACGCAGTATTTT. It yields the protein CASSLLRDLSTDTQYF.

Details on this clonotype: This could be a read error, since a much larger clone is one nucleotide away. CDR3 DNA sequence: TGCAGCGTTGCCCTGCGGAACTCCTACGAGCAGTACTTC. Its protein is CSVALRNSYEQYF. This rearrangement joins TRBV29-1 to TRBJ2-7; no reliable D call. Looked up from germline, CDR1 is SQVTM and CDR2 is ANQGSEA. This CDR3 has 13 residues. V was clipped by 4 bases and J by 0 bases, with 10 bases between them.

V gene TRBV6-2 or TRBV6-3 combines with J gene TRBJ1-3, with no clear D. The CDR3 loop spans 14 amino acids. The V and J ends lost 4 bases and 0 bases respectively, with 7 bases between them. Germline V CDR1 and CDR2: MNHEY, SVGEGT. CDR3 DNA sequence: TGTGCCAGCAGTTTCTTCAGCTCTGGAAACACCATATATTTT. Protein product: CASSFFSSGNTIYF.